This TCR beta chain was sequenced for a study of T cells after yellow fever vaccination. MiXCR was run by TCRdb on the 5' RACE reads, yielding one entry per CDR3 protein. The table includes some 500,000 distinct CDR3 sequences, roughly 14% detected once. Germline CDR1 SQVTM, CDR2 ANQGSEA. CDR3 length: 11 residues. Trimming left V 4 bases short and J 7 bases short, with 10 bases between. The sequence was obtained from a man aged 30 to 45 who received the YFV17D yellow fever vaccine. The chain employs TRBV29-1 and TRBJ1-1, with D unresolved. The input for sequencing was PBMCs, taken on the day of the yellow fever booster vaccination. CDR3 DNA: TGCAGCGTTGCCAGTAGTCGTGAAGCTTTCTTT. Its translation: CSVASSREAFF.